Below, one T cell receptor beta chain is given with its context. Its specificity is not known. The record originates from a study of T cell responses to AZD1222 COVID-19 vaccine. Assay: immunoSEQ multiplex PCR; the TCRdb copy retains only in-frame clones and omits some. Of 250,000 to 300,000 clones listed, roughly 93% are singletons. This CDR3 spans 17 amino acids. Germline-derived CDR1 and CDR2 are MDHEN and SYDVKM. V lost 10 bases to trimming and J lost 4 bases; unmatched junction nucleotides: 18. Overall study results and limits: Across the whole spike, CD4 TCRs peaked at regions 160-218 and 743-854. Clonal diversity was possibly underestimated; the donors were predominantly white British and more often female.

The sequence was collected from an adult who received the AZD1222 COVID-19 vaccine. The sequencing here drew on peripheral blood, taken 28 days after the second AZD1222 dose. The V call is TRBV28, the J call TRBJ1-5, with 8 bases that match TRBD1. The CDR3 loop is CAILSGTGGETNQPQHF. In nucleotides, the CDR3 is TGTGCCATCCTCTCCGGGACAGGAGGGGAGACAAATCAGCCCCAGCATTTT.